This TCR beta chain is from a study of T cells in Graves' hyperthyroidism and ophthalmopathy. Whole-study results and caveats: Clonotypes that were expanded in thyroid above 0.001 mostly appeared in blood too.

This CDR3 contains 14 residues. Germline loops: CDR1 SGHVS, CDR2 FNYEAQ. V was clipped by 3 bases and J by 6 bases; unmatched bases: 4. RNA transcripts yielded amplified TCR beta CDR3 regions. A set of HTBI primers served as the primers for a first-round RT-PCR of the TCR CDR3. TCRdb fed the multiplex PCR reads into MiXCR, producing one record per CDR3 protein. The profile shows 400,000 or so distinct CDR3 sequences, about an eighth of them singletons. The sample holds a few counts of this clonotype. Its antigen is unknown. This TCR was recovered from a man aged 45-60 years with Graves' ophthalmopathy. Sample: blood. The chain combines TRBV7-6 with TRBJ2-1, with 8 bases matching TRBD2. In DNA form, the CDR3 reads TGTGCCAGCAGCTTCGGACTAGCATCCAATGAGCAGTTCTTC. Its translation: CASSFGLASNEQFF.